This paragraph covers one TCR beta chain sequence. The antigen remains unidentified. RNA extraction gave at least 5 micrograms of total RNA per sample. With a J-beta primer mix and a sample-barcoded 5' primer, a second PCR ran 7 to 11 cycles. Each CDR3 protein is one row after TCRdb ran MiXCR on the 5' RACE reads. The table has about 830,000 distinct CDR3 sequences, around 62% seen once. This entry is derived from a study of blood T cells in healthy people across ages. Overall study results and limits: It was held that the diversity estimates obtained from one million T cells were underestimates. Compared with aged donors, long-lived donors showed fewer expanded clones, suggesting selection.

The sample consisted of blood. This clonotype originated in a man aged 30 to 39 in good health.

The chain's CDR3 is CASSLGGLRDTEAFF. The CDR3 nucleotides read TGTGCCAGCAGCTTAGGGGGACTGAGGGACACTGAAGCTTTCTTT. The rearrangement links TRBV7-2 to TRBJ1-1, with a tentative D call TRBD1 (5 bases). V lost 1 base and J lost 3, with 12 bases in between. The CDR3 has 15 residues. Looked up from germline, CDR1 is SGHTA and CDR2 is FQGNSA.